One sample yielded the 12 T cell receptor beta chains listed below, sequenced in a study of regulatory T cells in long-lasting Graves disease. Combining iRepertoire HTBI primers with Arm-PCR of CDR3 regions, the authors built TCR beta libraries. TCRdb re-called the multiplex PCR reads with MiXCR, one entry per CDR3 protein. Found here are 530,000 or so distinct CDR3 sequences, 15% to 20% of them singletons; the top ten hold about 12%. Regarding time point: newly diagnosed GD, antithyroid drugs for less than 3 months. PBMC-extracted RNA yielded the TCR library. These data were also filed under a second study, of T cells in Graves' hyperthyroidism and ophthalmopathy.

The sequencing used peripheral blood mononuclear cells (PBMCs), collected at new diagnosis, from a patient treated with antithyroid drugs. The origin of the receptors is a man younger than 35 with Graves disease.

The sample holds many counts of this clonotype. The chain links TRBV12-3 or TRBV12-4 to TRBJ2-2, with TRBD2 as a possible D gene (6 bases). This CDR3 comprises 13 residues. The V end lost 7 bases, the J end lost 6 bases, and 12 bases lay between the germline ends. CDR3 residues: CASTWGGAGELFF. CDR3 coding DNA: TGTGCCAGCACCTGGGGCGGGGCCGGGGAGCTGTTTTTT.

The table lists this clonotype with many counts. This sequence joins TRBV20-1 and TRBJ1-5, with D possibly matching TRBD1 (5 bases). Trimming removed 5 bases at V and 2 bases at J, with 13 bases between. Germline V lookup: CDR1 DFQATT, CDR2 SNEGSKA (reference sequence). This CDR3 has 14 residues. Here the CDR3 reads CSAATGDGNQPQHF. The CDR3 bases are TGCAGTGCTGCAACAGGAGACGGCAATCAGCCCCAGCATTTT.

This clonotype appeared a few times. The V and J genes are TRBV5-1 and TRBJ2-1; the match to TRBD1 covers 11 bases. V trimming: 4 bases; J trimming: 8 bases; junction bases outside the gene matches: 8. CDR3 size: 15 residues. Germline V gives CDR1 SGHRS, CDR2 YFSETQ. In DNA, the CDR3 is TGCGCCAGCAGCAAGGACAGGGGGCGAATGGATGAGCAGTTCTTC. It specifies CASSKDRGRMDEQFF.

The chain is built from TRBV20-1 and TRBJ2-1, with D perhaps matching TRBD2 (5 bases). There are 11 residues in the CDR3. The ends were cut back, 5 bases at V and 8 bases at J, with 10 bases in the middle. Germline lookup yields CDR1 DFQATT and CDR2 SNEGSKA (reference sequence). This chain's CDR3 is CSAQPSHEQFF. The CDR3 nucleotides are TGCAGTGCTCAACCTAGCCATGAGCAGTTCTTC.

The V call is TRBV5-1, the J call TRBJ2-2; D assignment may be TRBD1 or TRBD2 (5 bases each). The germline gives CDR1 SGHRS, CDR2 YFSETQ. The CDR3 runs 15 residues. V was cut by 4 bases and J by 2 bases, with 12 bases left in between. The CDR3 region is CASSEGRSNTGELFF. For the CDR3, the DNA is TGCGCCAGCAGCGAGGGACGGAGCAACACCGGGGAGCTGTTTTTT.

The chain is built from TRBV19 and TRBJ1-5, with no clear D. The CDR3 loop spans 14 amino acids. Germline loops: CDR1 LNHDA, CDR2 SQIVND (reference sequence). The V gene lost 3 bases and the J gene lost 2 bases, with 8 bases spanning the gap. CDR3 amino acids: CASSMREGNQPQHF. The DNA of the CDR3 is TGTGCCAGTAGTATGCGTGAGGGCAATCAGCCCCAGCATTTT.

CDR3 in DNA: TGTGCCAGCAGCCCCCGTGGGCCAACTAATGAAAAACTGTTTTTT. Translated, it gives CASSPRGPTNEKLFF. This chain joins TRBV7-2 and TRBJ1-4, with D hard to call. The CDR3 extends over 15 amino acids. Between the trimmed V and J ends, which lost 5 bases and 0 bases, there was a span of 10 bases. From germline, CDR1 is SGHTA and CDR2 FQGNSA.

This CDR3 reads CASSLGTSGLSSYNEQFF. CDR3 in DNA: TGTGCCAGCAGCTTAGGGACTAGCGGTCTGAGCTCCTACAATGAGCAGTTCTTC. V usage is TRBV7-9 and J usage is TRBJ2-1; TRBD2 matches 10 bases. The CDR3 spans 18 residues. Germline V gene sequence: CDR1 SEHNR, CDR2 FQNEAQ (reference sequence). J was trimmed by 0 bases and V by 1 base; bases with no gene match: 6.

This clonotype was observed at least ten times. The V call is TRBV7-3, the J call TRBJ1-2, with TRBD1 matching over 9 bases. With V trimmed by 6 bases and J by 8 bases, 7 bases remained unmatched. Per germline, CDR1 SGHTA and CDR2 FQGTGA. The CDR3 is 13 residues long. The CDR3 reads CASSQDRGSGYTF. The CDR3 DNA reads TGTGCCAGCAGTCAGGACAGGGGATCAGGCTACACCTTC.

This clonotype appeared many times. The rearrangement uses TRBV20-1 and TRBJ2-5; TRBD2 matches at 10 bases. Germline V CDR1 and CDR2: DFQATT, SNEGSKA (reference sequence). The V segment lost 4 bases and the J segment 1 base; nucleotides outside the gene matches: 9. This CDR3 is 16 amino acids long. CDR3 protein: CSANGASGSTQETQYF. CDR3 sequence (DNA): TGCAGTGCTAACGGGGCTAGCGGGAGTACCCAAGAGACCCAGTACTTC.

A remark on this clonotype: An end of the junction does not agree with germline; a read error may underlie this. This chain links TRBV7-2 with TRBJ2-1, with 8 bases lining up with TRBD2. Germline CDR1 is SGHTA and CDR2 is FQGNSA. This CDR3 region has 16 residues. CDR3 protein: CVSSLEFPTSGNEQFF. In DNA, the CDR3 is TGTGTCAGCAGCTTAGAATTTCCCACTAGCGGTAATGAGCAGTTCTTC.

The chain carries TRBV29-1 and TRBJ2-7; maybe TRBD1 (5 bases). Trimming removed 4 bases from V and 0 bases from J, with 10 bases in between. The CDR3 totals 13 residues. From germline, CDR1 is SQVTM and CDR2 ANQGSEA. DNA of the CDR3: TGCAGCGTTGGTCAGGGTATCTCCTACGAGCAGTACTTC. This codes for CSVGQGISYEQYF.